Listed here are 5 T cell receptor beta chains from one sample, sequenced in a study of CD8 T cells in Susac syndrome (dated by TCRdb to between 2018 and 2021). The protocol used for the library was the immunoSEQ multiplex PCR assay. RNA was extracted with the RNeasy kit and roughly 0.5 to 1 ug was reverse transcribed using random hexamers. The public sequencing data were trimmed at Q25 with fastp and processed into clonotypes with MiXCR by TCRdb, which kept only in-frame beta chains. Duplicate CDR3 protein sequences are folded into a single record with the most common DNA and genes. This sample gives some 200,000 distinct CDR3 sequences in total; 85% to 95% of them show up just once. The ten largest clonotypes hold about 0.15% of the sample. The sample comprised CD8+ T cells from PBMCs. The receptors originated from a human donor with Susac syndrome.

This chain connects TRBV3-1 to TRBJ1-2; D remains unclear. The CDR3 sequence is 14 residues long. Germline lookup yields CDR1 LGHDT and CDR2 YNNKEL (reference sequence). The V end was cut by 3 bases, the J end by 5 bases, with 13 bases between. The DNA of the CDR3 is TGTGCCAGCAGCCAGGAGCTGTCCATTTATGGCTACACCTTC. Translating gives CASSQELSIYGYTF. Using reference TRBV3-1 and TRBJ1-2 for the parts outside the CDR3, the full variable domain is DTAVSQTPKYLVTQMGNDKSIKCEQNLGHDTMYWYKQDSKKFLKIMFSYNNKELIINETVPNRFSPKSPDKAHLNLHINSLELGDSAVYFCASSQELSIYGYTFGSGTRLTVV.

This CDR3 reads CASSLSGITYNEQFF. CDR3 bases: TGTGCCAGCAGTCTTAGCGGGATCACCTACAATGAGCAGTTCTTC. V and J are TRBV27 and TRBJ2-1, with 8 bases identical to TRBD2. J lost 2 bases, V lost 5 bases, and 5 bases had no gene match. The CDR3 runs to 15 residues. Per germline, CDR1 MNHEY and CDR2 SMNVEV (reference sequence).

The CDR3 protein is CASSVGQGPDTQYF. The CDR3 region has the DNA TGTGCCAGCAGTGTGGGACAGGGCCCAGATACGCAGTATTTT. The rearrangement links TRBV2 to TRBJ2-3, with 9 nucleotides matching TRBD1. The J segment lost 4 bases and the V segment lost 4 bases, leaving 3 bases of the junction unmatched. CDR3 size: 14 residues. CDR1 and CDR2 from the germline V gene are SNHLY and FYNNEI.

This clonotype was observed a single time. The chain couples TRBV19 to TRBJ1-5, with TRBD1 identical over 7 bases. V lost 1 base, J lost 4 bases, and 4 bases stayed unmatched. This CDR3 comprises 15 residues. Looked up from germline, CDR1 is LNHDA and CDR2 is SQIVND (reference sequence). DNA of the CDR3: TGTGCCAGTAGTATAGCGGGGACAGATAATCAGCCCCAGCATTTT. Translated: CASSIAGTDNQPQHF.

The J gene is TRBJ2-5, the V gene TRBV27; TRBD2 is a possible D gene (5 bases). The CDR3 is made up of 14 amino acids. Trimming removed 7 bases at V and 4 bases at J, with 16 bases between. The germline gives CDR1 MNHEY, CDR2 SMNVEV (reference sequence). This chain's CDR3 is CASMNRAGGETQYF. As DNA, the CDR3 is TGTGCCAGCATGAATCGCGCGGGTGGAGAGACCCAGTACTTC.